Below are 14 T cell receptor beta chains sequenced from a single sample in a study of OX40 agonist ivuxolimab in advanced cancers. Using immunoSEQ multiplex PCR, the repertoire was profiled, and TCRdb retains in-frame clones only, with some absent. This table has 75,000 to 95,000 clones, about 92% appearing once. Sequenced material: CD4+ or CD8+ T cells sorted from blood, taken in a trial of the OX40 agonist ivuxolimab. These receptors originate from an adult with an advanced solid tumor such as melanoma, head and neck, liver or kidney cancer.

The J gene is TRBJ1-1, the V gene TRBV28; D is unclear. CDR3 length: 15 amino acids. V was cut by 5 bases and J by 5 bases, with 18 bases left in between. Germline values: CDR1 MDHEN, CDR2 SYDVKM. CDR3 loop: CASSIPDSTGTEAFF. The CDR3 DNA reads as TGTGCCAGCAGTATACCAGACTCCACCGGGACTGAAGCTTTCTTT.

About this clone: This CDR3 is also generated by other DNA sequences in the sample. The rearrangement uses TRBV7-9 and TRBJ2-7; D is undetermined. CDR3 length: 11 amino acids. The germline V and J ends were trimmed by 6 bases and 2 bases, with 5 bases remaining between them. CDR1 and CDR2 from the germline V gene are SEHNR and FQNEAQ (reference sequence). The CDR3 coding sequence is TGTGCCAGCAGTCCCGCCTACGAGCAGTACTTC. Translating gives CASSPAYEQYF.

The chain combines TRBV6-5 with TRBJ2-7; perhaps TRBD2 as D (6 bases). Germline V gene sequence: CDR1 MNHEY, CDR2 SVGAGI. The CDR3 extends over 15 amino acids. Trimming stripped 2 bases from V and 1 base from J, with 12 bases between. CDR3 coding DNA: TGTGCCAGCAGTTACCTCGGGGGAACGTCCTACGAGCAGTACTTC. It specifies CASSYLGGTSYEQYF.

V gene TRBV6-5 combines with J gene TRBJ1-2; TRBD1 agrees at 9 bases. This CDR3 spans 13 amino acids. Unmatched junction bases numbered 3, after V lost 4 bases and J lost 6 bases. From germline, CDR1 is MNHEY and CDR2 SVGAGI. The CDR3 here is CASSLGTGHGYTF. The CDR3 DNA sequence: TGTGCCAGCAGTTTAGGGACAGGGCATGGCTACACCTTC.

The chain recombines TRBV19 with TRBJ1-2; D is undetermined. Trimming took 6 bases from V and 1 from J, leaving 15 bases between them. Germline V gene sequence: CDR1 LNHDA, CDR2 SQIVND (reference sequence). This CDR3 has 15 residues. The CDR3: CASRRSLDFNYGYTF. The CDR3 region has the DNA TGTGCCAGTAGAAGAAGCCTCGACTTTAACTATGGCTACACCTTC.

CDR3 in DNA: TGTGCCAGCAGCTTTCAGGGTCAGTCCGAGACCCAGTACTTC. This sequence encodes CASSFQGQSETQYF. The chain employs TRBV5-4 and TRBJ2-5; D possibly corresponds to TRBD1 (5 bases). Germline loops: CDR1 SGHNT, CDR2 YYREEE (reference sequence). The CDR3 has 14 amino acids. Trimming removed 2 bases at V and 5 bases at J, with 13 bases between. Full variable domain (remainder filled in from reference TRBV5-4 and TRBJ2-5): ETGVTQSPTHLIKTRGQQVTLRCSSQSGHNTVSWYQQALGQGPQFIFQYYREEENGRGNFPPRFSGLQFPNYSSELNVNALELDDSALYLCASSFQGQSETQYFGPGTRLLVL.

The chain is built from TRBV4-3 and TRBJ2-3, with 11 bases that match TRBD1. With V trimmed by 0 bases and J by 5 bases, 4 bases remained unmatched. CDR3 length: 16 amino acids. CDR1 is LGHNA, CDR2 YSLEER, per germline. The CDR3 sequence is CASSQEDRGPGDTQYF. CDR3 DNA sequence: TGCGCCAGCAGCCAAGAGGACAGGGGGCCTGGAGATACGCAGTATTTT.

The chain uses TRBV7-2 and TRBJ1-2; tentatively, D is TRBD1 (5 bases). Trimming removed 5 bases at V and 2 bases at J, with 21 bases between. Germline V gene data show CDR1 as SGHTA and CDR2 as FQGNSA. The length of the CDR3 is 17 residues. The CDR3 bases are TGTGCCAGCAGCCCGAGACAGTTGAGACAAACAAACTATGGCTACACCTTC. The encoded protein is CASSPRQLRQTNYGYTF. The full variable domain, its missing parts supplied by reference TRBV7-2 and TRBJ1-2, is GAGVSQSPSNKVTEKGKDVELRCDPISGHTALYWYRQSLGQGLEFLIYFQGNSAPDKSGLPSDRFSAERTGGSVSTLTIQRTQQEDSAVYLCASSPRQLRQTNYGYTFGSGTRLTVV.

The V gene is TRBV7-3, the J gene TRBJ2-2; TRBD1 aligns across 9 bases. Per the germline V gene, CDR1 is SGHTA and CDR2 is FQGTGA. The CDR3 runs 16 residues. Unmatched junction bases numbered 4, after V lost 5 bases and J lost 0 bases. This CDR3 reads CASSTRTGANTGELFF. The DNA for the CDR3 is TGTGCCAGCAGCACTCGGACAGGGGCGAACACCGGGGAGCTGTTTTTT. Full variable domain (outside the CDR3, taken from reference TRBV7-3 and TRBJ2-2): GAGVSQTPSNKVTEKGKYVELRCDPISGHTALYWYRQSLGQGPEFLIYFQGTGAADDSGLPNDRFFAVRPEGSVSTLKIQRTERGDSAVYLCASSTRTGANTGELFFGEGSRLTVL.

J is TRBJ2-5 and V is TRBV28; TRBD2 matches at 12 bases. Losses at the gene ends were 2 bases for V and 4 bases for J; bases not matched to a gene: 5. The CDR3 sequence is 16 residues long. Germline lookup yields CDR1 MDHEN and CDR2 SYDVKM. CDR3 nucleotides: TGTGCCAGCAGTTTAGTCCTAGCGGGAGGGGGAGAGACCCAGTACTTC. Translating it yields CASSLVLAGGGETQYF.

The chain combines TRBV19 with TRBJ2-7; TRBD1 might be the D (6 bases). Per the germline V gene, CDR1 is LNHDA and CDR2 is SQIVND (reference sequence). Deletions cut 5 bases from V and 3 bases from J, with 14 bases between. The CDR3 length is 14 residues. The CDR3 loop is CASSPGQLGYEQYF. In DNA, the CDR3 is TGTGCCAGTAGTCCAGGACAGTTAGGCTACGAGCAGTACTTC.

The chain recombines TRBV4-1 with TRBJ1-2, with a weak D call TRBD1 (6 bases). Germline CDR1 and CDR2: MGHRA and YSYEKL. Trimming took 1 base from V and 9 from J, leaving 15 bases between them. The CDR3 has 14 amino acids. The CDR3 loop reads CASSQAGVRLSYTF. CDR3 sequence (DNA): TGCGCCAGCAGCCAAGCAGGGGTACGATTGAGCTACACCTTC.

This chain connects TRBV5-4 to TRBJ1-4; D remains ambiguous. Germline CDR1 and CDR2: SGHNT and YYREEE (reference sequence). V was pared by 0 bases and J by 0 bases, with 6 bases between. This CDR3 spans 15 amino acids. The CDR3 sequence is CASSLDIATNEKLFF. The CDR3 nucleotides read TGTGCCAGCAGCTTGGACATTGCAACTAATGAAAAACTGTTTTTT.

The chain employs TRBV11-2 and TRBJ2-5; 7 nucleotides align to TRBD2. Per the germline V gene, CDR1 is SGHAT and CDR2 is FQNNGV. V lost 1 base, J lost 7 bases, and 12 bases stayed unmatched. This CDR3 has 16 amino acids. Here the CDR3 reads CASSLGVAGPRGTQYF. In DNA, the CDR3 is TGTGCCAGCAGCTTAGGGGTAGCGGGTCCGAGAGGGACCCAGTACTTC.